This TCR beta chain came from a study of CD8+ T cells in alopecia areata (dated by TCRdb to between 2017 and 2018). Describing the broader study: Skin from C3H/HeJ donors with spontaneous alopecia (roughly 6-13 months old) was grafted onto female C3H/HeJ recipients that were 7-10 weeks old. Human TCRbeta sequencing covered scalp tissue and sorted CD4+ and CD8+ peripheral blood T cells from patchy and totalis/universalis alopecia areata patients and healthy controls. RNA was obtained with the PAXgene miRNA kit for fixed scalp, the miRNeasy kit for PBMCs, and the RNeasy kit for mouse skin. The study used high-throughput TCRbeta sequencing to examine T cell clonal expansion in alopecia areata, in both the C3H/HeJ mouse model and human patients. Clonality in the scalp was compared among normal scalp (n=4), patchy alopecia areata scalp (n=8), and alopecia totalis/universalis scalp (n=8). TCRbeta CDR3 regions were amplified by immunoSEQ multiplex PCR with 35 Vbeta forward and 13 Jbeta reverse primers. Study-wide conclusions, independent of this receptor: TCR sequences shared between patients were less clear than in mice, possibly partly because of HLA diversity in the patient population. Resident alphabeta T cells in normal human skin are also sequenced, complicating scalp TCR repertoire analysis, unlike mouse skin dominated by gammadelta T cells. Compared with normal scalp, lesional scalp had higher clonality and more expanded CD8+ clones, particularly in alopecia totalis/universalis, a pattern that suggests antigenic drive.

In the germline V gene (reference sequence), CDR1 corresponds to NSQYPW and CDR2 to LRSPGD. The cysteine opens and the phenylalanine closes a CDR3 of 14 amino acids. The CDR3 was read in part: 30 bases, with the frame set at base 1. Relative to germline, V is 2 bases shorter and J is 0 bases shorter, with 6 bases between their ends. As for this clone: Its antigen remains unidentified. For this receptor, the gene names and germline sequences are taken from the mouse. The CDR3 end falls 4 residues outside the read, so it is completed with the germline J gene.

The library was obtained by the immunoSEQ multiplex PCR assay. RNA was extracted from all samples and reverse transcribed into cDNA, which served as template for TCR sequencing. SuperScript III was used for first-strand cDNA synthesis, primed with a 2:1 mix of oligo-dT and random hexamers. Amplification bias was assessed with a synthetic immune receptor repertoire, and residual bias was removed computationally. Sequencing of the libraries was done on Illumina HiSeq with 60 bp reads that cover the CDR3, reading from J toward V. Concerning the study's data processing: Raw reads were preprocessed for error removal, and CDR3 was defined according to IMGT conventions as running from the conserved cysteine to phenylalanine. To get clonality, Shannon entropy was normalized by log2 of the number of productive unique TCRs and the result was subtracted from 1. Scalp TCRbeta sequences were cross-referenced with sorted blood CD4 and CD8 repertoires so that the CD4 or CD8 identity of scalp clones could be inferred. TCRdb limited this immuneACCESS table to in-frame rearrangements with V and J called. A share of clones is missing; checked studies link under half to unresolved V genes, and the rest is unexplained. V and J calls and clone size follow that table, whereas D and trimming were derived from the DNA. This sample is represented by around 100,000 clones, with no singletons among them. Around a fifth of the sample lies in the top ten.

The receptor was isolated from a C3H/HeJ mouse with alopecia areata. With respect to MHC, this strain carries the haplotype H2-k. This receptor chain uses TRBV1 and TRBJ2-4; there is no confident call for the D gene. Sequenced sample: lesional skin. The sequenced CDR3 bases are TGCACCTGCAGTGCAACAGATAGTCAAAAC. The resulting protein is CTCSATDSQN. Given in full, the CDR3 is CTCSATDSQNTLYF.